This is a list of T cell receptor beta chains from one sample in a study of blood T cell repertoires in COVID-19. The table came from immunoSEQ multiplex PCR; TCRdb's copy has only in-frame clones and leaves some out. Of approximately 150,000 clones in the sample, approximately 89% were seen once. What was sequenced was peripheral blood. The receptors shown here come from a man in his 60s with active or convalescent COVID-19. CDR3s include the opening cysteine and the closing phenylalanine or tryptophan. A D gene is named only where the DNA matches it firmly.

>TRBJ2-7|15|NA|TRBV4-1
TGCGCCAGCAGCCAAGATTCCCAGGGTTCCTACGAGCAGTACTTC
CASSQDSQGSYEQYF
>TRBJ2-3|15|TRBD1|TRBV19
TGTGCCAGTAGGAGAGACAGGGGGCTCGCAGATACGCAGTATTTT
CASRRDRGLADTQYF
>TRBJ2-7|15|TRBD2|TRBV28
TGTGCCAGCAGTTTGGTTGCGGGAGGCCCAGGGGAGCAGTACTTC
CASSLVAGGPGEQYF
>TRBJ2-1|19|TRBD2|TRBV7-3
TGTGCCAGCAGCTTAAAGATTGCTAGCGGGAGGCACGCCTACAATGAGCAGTTCTTC
CASSLKIASGRHAYNEQFF
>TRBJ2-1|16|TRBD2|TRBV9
TGTGCCAGCAGCGTAGCAGAGCGGGAGCTCGGGCCTGAGCAGTTCTTC
CASSVAERELGPEQFF
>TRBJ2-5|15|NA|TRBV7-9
TGTGCCAGCAGCCCCAGACTCAACCCTAGGGAGACCCAGTACTTC
CASSPRLNPRETQYF
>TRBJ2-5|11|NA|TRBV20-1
TGCAGTGCTAGCGGGAAACAGACCCAGTACTTC
CSASGKQTQYF
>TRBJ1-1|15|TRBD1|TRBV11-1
TGTGCCAGCAGCTTTGCGGCGACAGGGACCACTGAAGCTTTCTTT
CASSFAATGTTEAFF
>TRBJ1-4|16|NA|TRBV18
TGTGCCAGCTCACCAGTGGCGTGGGCGCGGGATGAAAAACTGTTTTTT
CASSPVAWARDEKLFF
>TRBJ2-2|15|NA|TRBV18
TGTGCCAGCTCACCAACCAGGTTGGACACCGGGGAGCTGTTTTTT
CASSPTRLDTGELFF
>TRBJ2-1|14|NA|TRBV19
TGTGCCAGTAGTGGGCCAGGTTTTAGCGATGAGCAGTTCTTC
CASSGPGFSDEQFF
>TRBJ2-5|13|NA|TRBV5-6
TGTGCCAGCAGCTTGGGAGGGTTGGAGACCCAGTACTTC
CASSLGGLETQYF
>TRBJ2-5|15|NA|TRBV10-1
TGCGCCAGCAGTGAGATTAGGAGGGGGCGGGAGACCCAGTACTTC
CASSEIRRGRETQYF
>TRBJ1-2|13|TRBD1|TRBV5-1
TGCGCCAGCAGCCTGGACAGGGGGAATGGCTACACCTTC
CASSLDRGNGYTF
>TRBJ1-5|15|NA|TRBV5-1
TGCGCCAGCAGCCTCGGAGGGTATAGCAATCAGCCCCAGCATTTT
CASSLGGYSNQPQHF
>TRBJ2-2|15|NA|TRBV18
TGTGCCAGCTCACCGGGGCAGCGGGACACCGGGGAGCTGTTTTTT
CASSPGQRDTGELFF
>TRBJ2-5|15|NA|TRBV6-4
TGTGCCAGCAGTGAAAGGGCAGGAGAGGGAAAGACCCAGTACTTC
CASSERAGEGKTQYF
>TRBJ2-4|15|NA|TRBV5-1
TGCGCCAGCAGCTTGGTAGTAGTTGGGGCATCAATTCAGTACTTC
CASSLVVVGASIQYF